These 23 T cell receptor beta chains originate from one sample sequenced in a study of blood T cell repertoires in COVID-19. The table came from immunoSEQ multiplex PCR; TCRdb's copy has only in-frame clones and leaves some out. This table has about 99,000 clones, 79% appearing once. Sequencing used peripheral blood. All receptors derive from a woman of 80 years or more with active or convalescent COVID-19.

The chain combines TRBV29-1 with TRBJ2-2, with D perhaps matching TRBD1 (6 bases). Germline V gene data show CDR1 as SQVTM and CDR2 as ANQGSEA. Trimming took 5 bases from V and 5 from J, leaving 21 bases between them. This CDR3 contains 16 residues. The CDR3 region is CSVSGGTGKLTGELFF. The CDR3 DNA reads as TGCAGCGTTAGCGGTGGAACAGGGAAGCTGACCGGGGAGCTGTTTTTT.

This chain connects TRBV12-5 to TRBJ2-3; 12 bases align to TRBD2. The junction had 6 bases not matched to a gene; V was cut back by 2 bases and J by 0 bases. Germline V gene sequence: CDR1 LGHNT, CDR2 FRNRAP. This CDR3 has 18 residues. The DNA for the CDR3 is TGTGCTAGTGGTTTGTTGACTAGCGGGAGACCTAGCACAGATACGCAGTATTTT. Its translation: CASGLLTSGRPSTDTQYF.

This chain connects TRBV25-1 to TRBJ2-1; D gene ambiguous. Germline V CDR1 and CDR2: MGHDK, SYGVNS. This CDR3 region has 12 residues. Trimming pared 0 bases from V and 6 bases from J, leaving 3 bases between. The CDR3 is CASSEYLNEQFF. Here the CDR3 DNA reads TGTGCCAGCAGTGAATACCTCAATGAGCAGTTCTTC.

The chain's CDR3 is CASRWGGTFYEQYF. CDR3 bases: TGTGCCAGCCGGTGGGGGGGAACTTTCTACGAGCAGTACTTC. The chain uses TRBV27 and TRBJ2-7; 7 bases are a match to TRBD2. Germline V gene data show CDR1 as MNHEY and CDR2 as SMNVEV (reference sequence). The CDR3 runs to 14 residues. The junction had 10 bases not matched to a gene; V was cut back by 8 bases and J by 3 bases.

For the CDR3, the DNA is TGTGCCAGCAGTTACTCGACCGGGACAGGGAATTTGAACACTGAAGCTTTCTTT. Translation gives CASSYSTGTGNLNTEAFF. The chain employs TRBV6-2 or TRBV6-3 and TRBJ1-1; 9 nucleotides agree with TRBD1. There are 18 residues in the CDR3. Germline V gene sequence: CDR1 MNHEY, CDR2 SVGEGT. The ends lost 0 bases at V and 0 bases at J; junction bases unmatched: 8.

Of note for this clone: The junction and the germline gene differ at one end; a read error may be behind it. The chain has TRBV5-1 and TRBJ1-4, with 10 bases fitting TRBD1. The CDR3 has 15 residues. The germline gives CDR1 SGHRS, CDR2 YFSETQ. CDR3 protein: CASSPTGTGEEKLFF. The CDR3 nucleotides read TGTGCCAGCAGCCCAACCGGGACAGGGGAGGAAAAACTGTTTTTT.

This clone was seen only a few times. The chain couples TRBV2 to TRBJ1-5; 9 bases match TRBD1. J was trimmed by 0 bases and V by 7 bases; bases with no gene match: 7. CDR1 SNHLY and CDR2 FYNNEI come from the germline V gene. This CDR3 contains 16 residues. The CDR3 nucleotides are TGTGCCAGCACACAGGGGGCTTATGATAGCAATCAGCCCCAGCATTTT. It is translated as CASTQGAYDSNQPQHF. The full variable domain, with the rest looked up from reference TRBV2 and TRBJ1-5, is EPEVTQTPSHQVTQMGQEVILRCVPISNHLYFYWYRQILGQKVEFLVSFYNNEISEKSEIFDDQFSVERPDGSNFTLKIRSTKLEDSAMYFCASTQGAYDSNQPQHFGDGTRLSIL.

J is TRBJ2-3 and V is TRBV5-5; TRBD1 matches at 7 bases. The CDR3 length is 17 residues. The V gene's germline CDR1 is SGHKS and CDR2 YYEKEE (reference sequence). V was clipped by 0 bases and J by 3 bases; unmatched bases: 10. CDR3 coding DNA: TGTGCCAGCAGCTTGGCCCCGGGACAGTTGGGAACAGATACGCAGTATTTT. It specifies CASSLAPGQLGTDTQYF.

The chain is built from TRBV7-3 and TRBJ2-2; 7 nucleotides align to TRBD1. J was trimmed by 2 bases and V by 5 bases; bases with no gene match: 5. The V gene's germline CDR1 is SGHTA and CDR2 FQGTGA. The CDR3 extends over 15 amino acids. This chain's CDR3 is CASSPPGGNTGELFF. The CDR3 nucleotides are TGTGCCAGCAGCCCCCCAGGGGGTAACACCGGGGAGCTGTTTTTT.

This clone was seen only a few times. This sequence joins TRBV2 and TRBJ2-1; 10 positions match TRBD2. This CDR3 is 15 amino acids long. Trimming took 3 bases from V and 3 from J; bases not matched to a gene: 2. Germline V CDR1 and CDR2: SNHLY, FYNNEI. CDR3 sequence (DNA): TGTGCCAGCAGTGACGGACTAGCGGACTACAATGAGCAGTTCTTC. Encoded protein: CASSDGLADYNEQFF.

This clone was seen a single time. V is TRBV6-5 and J is TRBJ2-2; perhaps D is TRBD1 or TRBD2 (6 bases each). Trimming left V 4 bases short and J 4 bases short, with 13 bases between. The germline V gene encodes CDR1 MNHEY and CDR2 SVGAGI. This CDR3 contains 15 residues. The CDR3 sequence is CASSSSGAGTGELFF. DNA for the CDR3: TGTGCCAGCAGTTCCTCGGGGGCGGGCACCGGGGAGCTGTTTTTT.

This chain links TRBV28 with TRBJ1-6; 7 nucleotides agree with TRBD1. Germline loops: CDR1 MDHEN, CDR2 SYDVKM. The junction had 11 bases not matched to a gene; V was cut back by 5 bases and J by 10 bases. This CDR3 contains 15 residues. The CDR3 loop reads CASSPRQGLGSPLHF. Here the CDR3 DNA reads TGTGCCAGCAGTCCGAGACAGGGCTTGGGGTCACCCCTCCACTTT.

This clone was seen a handful of times. This rearrangement joins TRBV12-3 or TRBV12-4 to TRBJ1-1; the D is unclear. The CDR3 is 13 residues long. Trimming cost V 7 bases and J 5 bases, with 14 bases left between them. As DNA, the CDR3 is TGTGCCAGCAACTGGTCCGGGAAAACTGAAGCTTTCTTT. Protein: CASNWSGKTEAFF.

This clone is a singleton in its sample. The chain combines TRBV29-1 with TRBJ2-2, with D possibly being TRBD2 (7 bases). Trimming left V 6 bases short and J 3 bases short, with 11 bases between. The V gene's germline CDR1 is SQVTM and CDR2 ANQGSEA. The CDR3 runs to 13 residues. The CDR3 is CSVGGGDTGELFF. In DNA, the CDR3 is TGCAGCGTAGGGGGAGGGGACACCGGGGAGCTGTTTTTT.

A few counts support this clone. In DNA form, the CDR3 reads TGTGCCAGCAGCCCCACCGGGACAGTTATAATTAATGAGCAGTTCTTC. Protein: CASSPTGTVIINEQFF. This sequence joins TRBV5-6 and TRBJ2-1; TRBD1 agrees at 7 bases. V lost 4 bases to trimming and J lost 7 bases; unmatched junction nucleotides: 14. CDR3 length: 16 residues. Germline CDR1 reads SGHDT; CDR2 reads YYEEEE.

The V call is TRBV27, the J call TRBJ1-5, with D maybe TRBD1 (5 bases). Per the germline V gene, CDR1 is MNHEY and CDR2 is SMNVEV (reference sequence). The CDR3 extends over 16 amino acids. The V end lost 7 bases, the J end lost 4 bases, and 20 bases lay between the germline ends. In nucleotides, the CDR3 is TGTGCCAGCATTTTCCTCTCCCTGCAGGGAAATCAGCCCCAGCATTTT. This encodes CASIFLSLQGNQPQHF.

This rearrangement joins TRBV28 to TRBJ2-3; 7 nucleotides line up with TRBD1. The V and J ends lost 7 bases and 6 bases, in that order; junction bases with no gene match: 7. CDR1 and CDR2 (germline): MDHEN, SYDVKM. CDR3 length: 13 amino acids. CDR3 in DNA: TGTGCCAGCACCCCGGGACAGACGGATACGCAGTATTTT. Translated, it gives CASTPGQTDTQYF.

As concerns this clone: One junction end does not reproduce the germline sequence, and a read error may be involved. The chain couples TRBV19 to TRBJ2-3; 7 bases line up with TRBD1. The V gene's germline CDR1 is LNHDA and CDR2 SQIVND (reference sequence). The CDR3 totals 15 residues. The CDR3 nucleotides are TGTGCCAGGAGTATCAGTCAGACAGGGACGGATACGCAGTATTTT. This gives the protein CARSISQTGTDTQYF.

This chain joins TRBV28 and TRBJ2-7, with D hard to call. Trimming shortened V by 4 bases and J by 4 bases, and 17 bases separated the two germline ends. Germline V gives CDR1 MDHEN, CDR2 SYDVKM. The CDR3 covers 15 residues. CDR3 sequence: CASSSLTIPPYEQYF. CDR3 coding DNA: TGTGCCAGCAGTTCCTTAACAATCCCCCCATACGAGCAGTACTTC.

Here the CDR3 reads CASSERTNYGYTF. DNA of the CDR3: TGTGCCAGTAGTGAGAGGACTAACTATGGCTACACCTTC. V and J are TRBV19 and TRBJ1-2; D is undetermined. Germline CDR1 LNHDA, CDR2 SQIVND (reference sequence). V was trimmed by 5 bases and J by 0 bases, leaving 7 bases between them. CDR3 length equals 13 residues.

The chain combines TRBV5-4 with TRBJ2-7, with 7 positions matching TRBD2. This CDR3 is built from 15 residues. Trimming took 0 bases from V and 7 from J; bases not matched to a gene: 10. In germline, CDR1 is SGHNT, CDR2 YYREEE (reference sequence). The CDR3 here is CASSLGGRGAGEQYF. CDR3 in DNA: TGTGCCAGCAGCTTGGGAGGGAGGGGCGCGGGTGAGCAGTACTTC.

This rearrangement joins TRBV20-1 to TRBJ2-1; D not resolved. The CDR3 is made up of 10 amino acids. Trimming cost V 6 bases and J 8 bases, with 8 bases left between them. Per germline, CDR1 DFQATT and CDR2 SNEGSKA (reference sequence). CDR3 sequence: CSAAWDEQFF. Here the CDR3 DNA reads TGCAGTGCAGCGTGGGATGAGCAGTTCTTC.

This chain joins TRBV7-2 and TRBJ2-7, with D perhaps TRBD2 (6 bases). Germline V gives CDR1 SGHTA, CDR2 FQGNSA. CDR3 length equals 14 residues. V was clipped by 1 base and J by 2 bases, with 9 bases between them. The CDR3 protein is CASSLVAGPYEQYF. The DNA of the CDR3 is TGTGCCAGCAGCTTAGTGGCGGGACCCTACGAGCAGTACTTC.